This TCR beta chain was found in a study of T cell repertoires in cytomegalovirus infection. General observations from the study: The cumulative frequency of public TCR beta families distinguished individuals who carried CMV together with the relevant HLA.

Germline-derived CDR1 and CDR2 are SGHVS and FQNEAQ. The CDR3 consists of 15 residues. Trimming took 2 bases from V and 3 from J; bases not matched to a gene: 4. TCRdb called the reads again in MiXCR, with one record for every CDR3 protein. Of roughly 500,000 distinct CDR3 sequences in the sample, approximately 11% were seen once. This clonotype appeared many times. Its specificity is not known. The chain uses TRBV7-8 and TRBJ2-7, with TRBD2 matching over 10 bases. This clonotype originated in a human donor in good health (CMV status not recorded). Some clones in this sample may be carry-over from other donors' samples. Sequencing input: PBMCs. In DNA, the CDR3 is TGTGCCAGCAGCTTAACTAGCGGGACGTTCTACGAGCAGTACTTC. Protein sequence: CASSLTSGTFYEQYF.